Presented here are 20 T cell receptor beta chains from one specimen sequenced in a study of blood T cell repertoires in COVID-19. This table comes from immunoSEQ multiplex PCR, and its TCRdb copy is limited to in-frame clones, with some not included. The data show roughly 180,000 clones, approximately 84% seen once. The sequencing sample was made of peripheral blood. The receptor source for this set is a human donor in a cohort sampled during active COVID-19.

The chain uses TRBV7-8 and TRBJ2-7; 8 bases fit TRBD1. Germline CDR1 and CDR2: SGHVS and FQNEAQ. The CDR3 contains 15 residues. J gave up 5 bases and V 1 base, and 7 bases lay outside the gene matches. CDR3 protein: CASSLGTGQGDEQYF. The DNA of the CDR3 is TGTGCCAGCAGCTTAGGGACCGGACAGGGCGACGAGCAGTACTTC.

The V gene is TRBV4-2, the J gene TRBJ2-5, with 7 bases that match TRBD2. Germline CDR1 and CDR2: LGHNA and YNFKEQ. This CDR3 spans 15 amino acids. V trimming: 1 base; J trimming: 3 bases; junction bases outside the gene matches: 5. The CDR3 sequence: CASSQVGGDKETQYF. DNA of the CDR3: TGTGCCAGCAGCCAAGTTGGGGGGGATAAAGAGACCCAGTACTTC.

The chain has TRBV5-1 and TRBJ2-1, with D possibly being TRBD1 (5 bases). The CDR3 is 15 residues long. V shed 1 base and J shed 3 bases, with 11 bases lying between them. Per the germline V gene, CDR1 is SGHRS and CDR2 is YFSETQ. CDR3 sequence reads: CASSLSPDSYNEQFF. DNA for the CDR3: TGCGCCAGCAGCTTGAGCCCAGACAGCTACAATGAGCAGTTCTTC.

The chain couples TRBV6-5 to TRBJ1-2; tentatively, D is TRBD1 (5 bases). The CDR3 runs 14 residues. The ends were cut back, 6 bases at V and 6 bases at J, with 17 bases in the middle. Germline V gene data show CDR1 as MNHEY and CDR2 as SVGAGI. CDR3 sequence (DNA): TGTGCCAGCAGGGGTTCCGGACACTTTGATGGCTACACCTTC. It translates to CASRGSGHFDGYTF.

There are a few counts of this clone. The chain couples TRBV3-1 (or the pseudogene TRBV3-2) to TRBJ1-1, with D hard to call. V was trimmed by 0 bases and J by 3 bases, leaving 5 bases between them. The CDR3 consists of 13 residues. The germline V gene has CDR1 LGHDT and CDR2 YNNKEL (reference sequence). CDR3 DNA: TGTGCCAGCAGCCAAGATCTTGACACTGAAGCTTTCTTT. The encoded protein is CASSQDLDTEAFF.

CDR3: CASTTFWAASNEKLFF. The CDR3 DNA follows: TGTGCCAGTACCACCTTTTGGGCAGCCTCTAATGAAAAACTGTTTTTT. This chain links TRBV19 with TRBJ1-4; the D is unclear. Germline CDR1 is LNHDA and CDR2 is SQIVND (reference sequence). The CDR3 loop spans 16 amino acids. Trimming removed 7 bases at V and 3 bases at J, with 18 bases between.

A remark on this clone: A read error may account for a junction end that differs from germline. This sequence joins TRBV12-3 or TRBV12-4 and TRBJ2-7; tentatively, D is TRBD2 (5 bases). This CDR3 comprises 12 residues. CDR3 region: CASSLTDGERYF. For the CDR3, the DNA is TGTGCCAGCAGTTTAACCGACGGGGAGCGGTACTTC.

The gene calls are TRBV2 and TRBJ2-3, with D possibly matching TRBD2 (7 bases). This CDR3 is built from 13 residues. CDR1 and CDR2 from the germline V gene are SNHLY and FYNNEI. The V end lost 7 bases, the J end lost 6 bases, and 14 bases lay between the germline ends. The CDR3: CASTRGAADTQYF. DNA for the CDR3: TGTGCCAGCACCCGGGGGGCCGCGGATACGCAGTATTTT.

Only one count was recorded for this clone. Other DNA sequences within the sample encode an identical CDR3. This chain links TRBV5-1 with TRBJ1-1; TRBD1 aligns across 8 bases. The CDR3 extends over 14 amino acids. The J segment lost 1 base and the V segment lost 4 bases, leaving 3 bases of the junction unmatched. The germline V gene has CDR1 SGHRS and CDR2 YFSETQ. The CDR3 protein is CASSRTGGNTEAFF. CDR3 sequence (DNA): TGCGCCAGCAGCCGCACAGGGGGGAACACTGAAGCTTTCTTT.

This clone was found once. In DNA form, the CDR3 reads TGCGCCAGCAGCGGGACACCCAATAATGAAAAACTGTTTTTT. It is translated as CASSGTPNNEKLFF. The rearrangement joins TRBV5-1 to TRBJ1-4, with TRBD1 as a possible D gene (6 bases). With 4 bases removed from V and 4 bases from J, the gap between germline ends came to 11 bases. This CDR3 region has 14 residues. Looked up from germline, CDR1 is SGHRS and CDR2 is YFSETQ.

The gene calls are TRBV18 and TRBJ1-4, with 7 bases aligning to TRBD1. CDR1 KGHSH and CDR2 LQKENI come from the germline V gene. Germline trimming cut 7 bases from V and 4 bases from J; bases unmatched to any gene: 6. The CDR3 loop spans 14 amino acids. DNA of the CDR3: TGTGCCAGCTTCGCCGACAGGGTTAATGAAAAACTGTTTTTT. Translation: CASFADRVNEKLFF.

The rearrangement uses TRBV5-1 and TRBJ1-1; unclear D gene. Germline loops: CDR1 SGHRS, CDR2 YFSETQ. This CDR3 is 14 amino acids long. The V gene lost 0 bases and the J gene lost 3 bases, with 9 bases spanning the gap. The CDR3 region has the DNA TGCGCCAGCAGCTTGGCCAATTCGGACACTGAAGCTTTCTTT. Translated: CASSLANSDTEAFF. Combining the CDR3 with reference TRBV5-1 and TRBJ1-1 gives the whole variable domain KAGVTQTPRYLIKTRGQQVTLSCSPISGHRSVSWYQQTPGQGLQFLFEYFSETQRNKGNFPGRFSGRQFSNSRSEMNVSTLELGDSALYLCASSLANSDTEAFFGQGTRLTVV.

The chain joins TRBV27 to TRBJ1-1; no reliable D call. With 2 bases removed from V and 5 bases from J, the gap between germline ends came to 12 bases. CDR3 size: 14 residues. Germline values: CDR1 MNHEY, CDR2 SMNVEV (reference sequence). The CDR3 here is CASSLTLLGTEAFF. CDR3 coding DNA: TGTGCCAGCAGTTTAACCCTCCTCGGGACTGAAGCTTTCTTT.

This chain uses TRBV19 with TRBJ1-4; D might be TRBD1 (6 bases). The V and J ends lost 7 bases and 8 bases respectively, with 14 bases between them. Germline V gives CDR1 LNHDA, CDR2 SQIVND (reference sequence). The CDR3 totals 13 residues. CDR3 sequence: CASKWTEGEKLFF. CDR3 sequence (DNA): TGTGCCAGTAAGTGGACAGAGGGCGAAAAACTGTTTTTT.

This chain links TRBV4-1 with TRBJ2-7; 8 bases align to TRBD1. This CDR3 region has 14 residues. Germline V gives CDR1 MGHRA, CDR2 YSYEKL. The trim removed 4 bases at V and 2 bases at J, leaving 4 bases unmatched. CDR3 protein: CASSPGQATYEQYF. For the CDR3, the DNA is TGCGCCAGCAGCCCGGGACAGGCCACCTACGAGCAGTACTTC.

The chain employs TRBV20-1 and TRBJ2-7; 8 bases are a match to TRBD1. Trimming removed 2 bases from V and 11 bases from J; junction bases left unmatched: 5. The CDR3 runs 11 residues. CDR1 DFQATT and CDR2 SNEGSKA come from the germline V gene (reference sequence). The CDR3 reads CSARLGQGEYF. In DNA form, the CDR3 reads TGCAGTGCTAGATTAGGACAGGGAGAGTACTTC.

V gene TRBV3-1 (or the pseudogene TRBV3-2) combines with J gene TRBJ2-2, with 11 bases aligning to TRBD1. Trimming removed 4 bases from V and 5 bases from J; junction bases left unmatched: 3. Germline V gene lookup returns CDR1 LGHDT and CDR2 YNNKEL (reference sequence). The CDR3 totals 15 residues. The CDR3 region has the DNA TGTGCCAGCAGCCCAAGGGACAGGGGGACCGGGGAGCTGTTTTTT. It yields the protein CASSPRDRGTGELFF.

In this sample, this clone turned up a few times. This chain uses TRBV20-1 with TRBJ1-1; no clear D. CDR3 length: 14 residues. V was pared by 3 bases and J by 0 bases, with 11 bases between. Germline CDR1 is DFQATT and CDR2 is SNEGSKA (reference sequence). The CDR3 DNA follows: TGCAGTGCTAGTATATCCGGGATGAACACTGAAGCTTTCTTT. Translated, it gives CSASISGMNTEAFF.

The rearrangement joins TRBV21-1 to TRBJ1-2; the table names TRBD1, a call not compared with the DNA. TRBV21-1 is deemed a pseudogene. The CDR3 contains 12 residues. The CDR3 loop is CASSPDRVYDTF. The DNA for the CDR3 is TGTGCCAGCAGCCCCGACAGGGTTTACGACACCTTC.

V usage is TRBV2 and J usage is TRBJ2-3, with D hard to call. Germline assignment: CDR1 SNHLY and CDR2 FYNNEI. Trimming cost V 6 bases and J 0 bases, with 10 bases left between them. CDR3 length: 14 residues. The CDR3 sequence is CASRQRVSTDTQYF. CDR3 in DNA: TGTGCCAGCAGGCAAAGAGTCAGCACAGATACGCAGTATTTT.